Below, 9 T cell receptor beta chains from the same sample are listed, as sequenced in a study of cytomegalovirus exposure and HLA in healthy donors. PCR was performed using 60 Vbeta and 13 Jbeta primers. Profiling relied on immunoSEQ multiplex PCR, and the TCRdb table lists in-frame clones only, not all of them. The sample carries 150,000 to 200,000 clones, roughly 84% recorded once. Sequenced sample: PBMCs. The source of these receptors is a woman under 30 in good health and CMV-seronegative.

The chain links TRBV19 to TRBJ2-1; D is ambiguous. V lost 4 bases and J lost 9, with 22 bases in between. The CDR3 consists of 16 residues. The V gene's germline CDR1 is LNHDA and CDR2 SQIVND (reference sequence). The chain's CDR3 is CASSKTIFPTTPEQFF. The CDR3, as DNA: TGTGCCAGTAGTAAAACAATCTTCCCCACAACCCCTGAGCAGTTCTTC.

This sequence joins TRBV19 and TRBJ1-5, with 7 nucleotides matching TRBD1. The CDR3 consists of 15 residues. Germline CDR1 LNHDA, CDR2 SQIVND (reference sequence). Trimming cost V 1 base and J 5 bases; bases outside gene matches: 5. The DNA of the CDR3 is TGTGCCAGTAGTATAGCCCGGACAGGAGATCAGCCCCAGCATTTT. It yields the protein CASSIARTGDQPQHF.

The V call is TRBV2, the J call TRBJ1-5, with D uncertain. V was pared by 2 bases and J by 1 base, with 9 bases between. The CDR3 extends over 15 amino acids. CDR1 SNHLY and CDR2 FYNNEI come from the germline V gene. For the CDR3, the DNA is TGTGCCAGCAGTGAATCGGGTCGGAGCAATCAGCCCCAGCATTTT. Encoded protein: CASSESGRSNQPQHF.

This chain links TRBV11-2 with TRBJ1-1; 7 bases fit TRBD1. V shed 4 bases, J shed 1 base, and the junction held 15 bases outside the gene matches. The CDR3 is 18 residues long. CDR1 and CDR2 (germline): SGHAT, FQNNGV. Here the CDR3 reads CASSSVRDSAPPNTEAFF. CDR3 nucleotides: TGTGCCAGCAGCTCCGTCCGGGACAGTGCCCCCCCGAACACTGAAGCTTTCTTT.

CDR3 loop: CASSEGPSAQYF. The CDR3, as DNA: TGCGCCAGCAGTGAGGGTCCCTCGGCGCAGTATTTT. The chain links TRBV10-1 to TRBJ2-3; no definite D call. The CDR3 runs to 12 residues. Germline CDR1 WNHNN, CDR2 SYGVQD (reference sequence). Trimming cost V 2 bases and J 10 bases, with 10 bases left between them.

V is TRBV6-1 and J is TRBJ1-6; TRBD1 matches 9 bases. The CDR3 covers 14 residues. Germline V gene lookup returns CDR1 MNHNS and CDR2 SASEGT. J was trimmed by 10 bases and V by 6 bases; bases with no gene match: 7. The CDR3: CASRLDRGWSPLHF. CDR3 bases: TGTGCCAGCAGGCTGGACAGGGGATGGTCACCCCTCCACTTT.

V gene TRBV4-1 combines with J gene TRBJ1-1; a weak D match, TRBD1 (5 bases). Germline V gene sequence: CDR1 MGHRA, CDR2 YSYEKL. V lost 1 base to trimming and J lost 10 bases, with 13 bases between them. The CDR3 covers 13 residues. The CDR3 DNA reads as TGCGCCAGCAGCCAAGGACAGACCTCGGGAGCTTTCTTT. This encodes CASSQGQTSGAFF.

This chain links TRBV7-6 with TRBJ1-2; TRBD1 agrees at 9 bases. Germline CDR1 SGHVS, CDR2 FNYEAQ. The V segment lost 5 bases and the J segment 2 bases; nucleotides outside the gene matches: 6. The CDR3 is 15 residues long. This CDR3 is CASSPGQGTNYGYTF. CDR3 DNA: TGTGCCAGCAGCCCTGGACAGGGGACAAACTATGGCTACACCTTC. Using reference TRBV7-6 and TRBJ1-2 for the parts outside the CDR3, the full variable domain is GAGVSQSPRYKVTKRGQDVALRCDPISGHVSLYWYRQALGQGPEFLTYFNYEAQQDKSGLPNDRFSAERPEGSISTLTIQRTEQRDSAMYRCASSPGQGTNYGYTFGSGTRLTVV.

This clone came up once. The J gene is TRBJ1-3, the V gene TRBV2; D call uncertain. The CDR3 covers 13 residues. CDR1 SNHLY and CDR2 FYNNEI come from the germline V gene. Trimming took off 8 bases at V and 0 bases at J, with 8 bases between the two ends. The CDR3: CASLGSSGNTIYF. CDR3 sequence (DNA): TGTGCCAGCCTAGGGAGCTCTGGAAACACCATATATTTT.